This TCR beta chain was obtained from a study of post-analysis software for immune sequencing data (dated by TCRdb to the mid-2010s). About the study as a whole: Recorded disease courses included relapsing-remitting, secondary progressive and progressive-relapsing multiple sclerosis, with some patients lacking subtype annotation. The patient repertoires were set against about 12 previously published healthy control repertoires from donors whose ages ranged from about 6 to 25 years. A subset of samples was prepared in parallel using single-end sample barcoding, then pooled and co-amplified after Illumina adapter ligation.

On the study overall, not on this receptor specifically: When samples were clustered directly using the F measure, samples prepared in the same batch co-clustered strongly, which prompted a batch-effect correction. The multiple sclerosis patient group was slightly younger than the control group. Normalized Chao1 diversity was significantly lower in multiple sclerosis patients than controls, suggesting substantial peripheral T-cell clonal expansion. Significantly higher frequencies in patients than in controls were found for about five TRBV segments, including TRBV5-6, TRBV5-1 and TRBV20-1.

Taken from the germline V gene (reference sequence), the CDR1 and CDR2 loops are DFQATT and SNEGSKA. CDR3 length: 16 amino acids, cysteine to phenylalanine. Only the CDR3 DNA stays, 48 bases, in frame from base 1. Trimming removed 0 bases from V and 8 bases from J; the gene matches leave 10 bases unexplained. TCR beta repertoires were profiled from peripheral blood of about a dozen young patients with multiple sclerosis to demonstrate the VDJtools post-analysis software. Multiple sclerosis patients were children and adolescents aged roughly 6 to 16 years. This clonotype has just a few counts. This receptor's antigen is unknown. There are no base qualities to consult, and no much larger clone falls within one base. The library was prepared using PCR. Sequencing was performed on an Illumina HiSeq 2500. Unique molecular identifiers were incorporated into TCR beta cDNA libraries to reduce PCR and sequencing biases. About 500,000 cDNA molecules were obtained for every 1 to 10 million input T cells, so each molecule roughly corresponded to one T cell. Patient libraries were prepared and sequenced with the same protocol used for the earlier healthy control dataset. Within a given batch, samples were prepared together, multiplexed and sequenced on the same HiSeq lane. On the authors' methods: MIGEC handled the raw barcoded reads, throwing out single-read molecular identifier groups before consensus assembly and CDR3 extraction. Clonotype tables were post-analysed with VDJtools, and diversity was normalized by down-sampling all datasets to the smallest sample size. Repertoire overlap clustering matched CDR3 amino acid but not nucleotide sequences to correct batch-related cross-sample contamination. TCRdb applied fastp at Q25 and MiXCR to the public reads, then kept only in-frame beta chains. Every entry covers one CDR3 protein and lists the most common genes and DNA from its rows. TCRdb's processing, not the authors', yielded these V and J calls. This sample comprises roughly 800,000 distinct CDR3 sequences, roughly 46% of them detected only once. Roughly 5% of the sample comes from the top ten.

Rearrangement joined TRBV20-1 to TRBJ2-4, with 10 bases matching TRBD1. What was sequenced was blood. The TCR was taken from a girl under 18 with multiple sclerosis. The CDR3 sequence is CSARDRQGADGDIQYF. The DNA sequence reads TGCAGTGCTAGAGATCGACAGGGGGCGGATGGGGACATTCAGTACTTC.